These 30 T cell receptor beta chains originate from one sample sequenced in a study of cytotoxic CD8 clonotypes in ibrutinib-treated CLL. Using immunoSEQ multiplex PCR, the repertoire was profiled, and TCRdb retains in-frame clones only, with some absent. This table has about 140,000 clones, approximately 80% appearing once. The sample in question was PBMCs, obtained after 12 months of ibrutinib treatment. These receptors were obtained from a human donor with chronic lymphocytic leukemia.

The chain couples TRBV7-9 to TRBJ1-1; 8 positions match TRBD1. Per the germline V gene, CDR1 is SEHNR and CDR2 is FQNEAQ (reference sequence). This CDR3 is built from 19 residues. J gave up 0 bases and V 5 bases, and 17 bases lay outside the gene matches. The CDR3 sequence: CASSLTFIGQGLMNTEAFF. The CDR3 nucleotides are TGTGCCAGCAGCCTAACGTTTATTGGACAGGGTTTAATGAACACTGAAGCTTTCTTT. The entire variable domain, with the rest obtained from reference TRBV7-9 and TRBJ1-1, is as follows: DTGVSQNPRHKITKRGQNVTFRCDPISEHNRLYWYRQTLGQGPEFLTYFQNEAQLEKSRLLSDRFSAERPKGSFSTLEIQRTEQGDSAMYLCASSLTFIGQGLMNTEAFFGQGTRLTVV.

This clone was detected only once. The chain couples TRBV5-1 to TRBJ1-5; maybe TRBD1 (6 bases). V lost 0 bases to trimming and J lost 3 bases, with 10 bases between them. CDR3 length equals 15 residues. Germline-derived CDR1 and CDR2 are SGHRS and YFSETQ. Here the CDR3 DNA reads TGCGCCAGCAGCTTGGGCGGGACATTCAATCAGCCCCAGCATTTT. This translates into CASSLGGTFNQPQHF.

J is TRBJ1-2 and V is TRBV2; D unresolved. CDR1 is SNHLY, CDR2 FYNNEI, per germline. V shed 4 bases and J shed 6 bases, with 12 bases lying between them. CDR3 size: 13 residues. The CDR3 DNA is TGTGCCAGCAGTGTTGGAGGTGTTGATGGCTACACCTTC. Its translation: CASSVGGVDGYTF.

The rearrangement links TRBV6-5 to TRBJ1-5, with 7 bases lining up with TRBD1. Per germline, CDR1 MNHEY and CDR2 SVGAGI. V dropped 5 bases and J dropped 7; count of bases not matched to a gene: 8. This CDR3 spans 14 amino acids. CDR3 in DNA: TGTGCCAGCAGTGAAGACAGGGCCCAACAGCCCCAGCATTTT. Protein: CASSEDRAQQPQHF.

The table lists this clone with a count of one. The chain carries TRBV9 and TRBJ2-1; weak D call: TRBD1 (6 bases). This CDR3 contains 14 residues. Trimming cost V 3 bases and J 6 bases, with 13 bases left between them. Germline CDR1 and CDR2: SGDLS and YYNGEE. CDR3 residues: CASSAGTMGNEQFF. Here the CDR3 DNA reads TGTGCCAGCAGCGCCGGGACAATGGGCAATGAGCAGTTCTTC.

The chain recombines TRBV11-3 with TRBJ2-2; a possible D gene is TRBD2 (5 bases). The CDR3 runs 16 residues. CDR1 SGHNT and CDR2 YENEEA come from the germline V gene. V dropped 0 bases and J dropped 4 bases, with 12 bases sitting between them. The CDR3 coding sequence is TGTGCCAGCAGCTTAGAAGGACGGGGAAGCACCGGGGAGCTGTTTTTT. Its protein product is CASSLEGRGSTGELFF. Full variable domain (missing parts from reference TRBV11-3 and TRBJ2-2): EAGVVQSPRYKIIEKKQPVAFWCNPISGHNTLYWYLQNLGQGPELLIRYENEEAVDDSQLPKDRFSAERLKGVDSTLKIQPAELGDSAVYLCASSLEGRGSTGELFFGEGSRLTVL.

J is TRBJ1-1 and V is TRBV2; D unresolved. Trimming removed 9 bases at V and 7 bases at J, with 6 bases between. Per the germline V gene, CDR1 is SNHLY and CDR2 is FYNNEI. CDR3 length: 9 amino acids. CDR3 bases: TGTGCCAGAGAGGTTGAAGCTTTCTTT. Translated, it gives CAREVEAFF.

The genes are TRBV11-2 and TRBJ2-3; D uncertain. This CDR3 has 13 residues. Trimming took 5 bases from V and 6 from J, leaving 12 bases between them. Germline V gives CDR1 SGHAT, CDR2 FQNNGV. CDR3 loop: CASSTRLMDTQYF. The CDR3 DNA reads TGTGCCAGCAGCACTCGACTTATGGATACGCAGTATTTT.

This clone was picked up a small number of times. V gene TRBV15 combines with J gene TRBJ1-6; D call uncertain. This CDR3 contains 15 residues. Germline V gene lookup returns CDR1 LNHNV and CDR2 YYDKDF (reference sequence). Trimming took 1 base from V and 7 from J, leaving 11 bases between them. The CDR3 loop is CATSRGRDGNSPLHF. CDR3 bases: TGTGCCACCAGCAGAGGACGAGACGGGAATTCACCCCTCCACTTT.

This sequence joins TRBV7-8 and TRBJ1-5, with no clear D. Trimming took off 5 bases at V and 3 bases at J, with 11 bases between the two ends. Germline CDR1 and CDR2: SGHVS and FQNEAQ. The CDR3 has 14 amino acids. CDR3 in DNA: TGTGCCAGCAGCGGACGGGATCCCAATCAGCCCCAGCATTTT. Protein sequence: CASSGRDPNQPQHF.

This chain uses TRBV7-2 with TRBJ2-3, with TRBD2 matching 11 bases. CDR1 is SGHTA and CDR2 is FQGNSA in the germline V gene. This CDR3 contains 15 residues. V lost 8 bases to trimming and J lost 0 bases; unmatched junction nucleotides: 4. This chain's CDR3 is CASGLAGGSTDTQYF. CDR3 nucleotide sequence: TGTGCCAGCGGCCTAGCGGGAGGCAGCACAGATACGCAGTATTTT.

The CDR3 DNA follows: TGTGCCAGCAGTTTATCGAACATAATTCCCGGACAGTCTTGGTACATTCAGTACTTC. This translates into CASSLSNIIPGQSWYIQYF. The chain couples TRBV28 to TRBJ2-4, with D perhaps TRBD1 (6 bases). The V end lost 1 base, the J end lost 8 bases, and 27 bases lay between the germline ends. Germline V gene sequence: CDR1 MDHEN, CDR2 SYDVKM. This CDR3 contains 19 residues.

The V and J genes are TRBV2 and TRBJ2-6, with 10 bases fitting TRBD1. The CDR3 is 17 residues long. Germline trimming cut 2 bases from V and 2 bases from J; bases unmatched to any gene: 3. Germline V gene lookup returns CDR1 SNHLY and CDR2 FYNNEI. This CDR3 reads CASSETGQGAGANVLTF. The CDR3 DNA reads TGTGCCAGCAGTGAAACTGGACAGGGGGCTGGGGCCAACGTCCTGACTTTC.

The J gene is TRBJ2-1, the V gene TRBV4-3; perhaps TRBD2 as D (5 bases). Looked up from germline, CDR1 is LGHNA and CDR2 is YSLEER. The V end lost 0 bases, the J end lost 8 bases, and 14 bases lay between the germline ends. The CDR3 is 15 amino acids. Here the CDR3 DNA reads TGCGCCAGCAGCCAAGAAGACTACGGAGGCGATGAGCAGTTCTTC. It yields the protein CASSQEDYGGDEQFF.

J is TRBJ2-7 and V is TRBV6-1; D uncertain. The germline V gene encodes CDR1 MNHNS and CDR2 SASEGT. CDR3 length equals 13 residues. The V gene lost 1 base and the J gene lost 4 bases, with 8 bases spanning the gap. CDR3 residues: CASSEVPGYEQYF. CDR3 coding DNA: TGTGCCAGCAGTGAAGTGCCGGGTTACGAGCAGTACTTC.

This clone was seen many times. The CDR3 DNA reads TGCGCCAGCAGCCAAGGGTGGGGAGATCAGCCCCAGCATTTT. The encoded protein is CASSQGWGDQPQHF. The J gene is TRBJ1-5, the V gene TRBV4-1; D gene uncertain. The germline CDR1 and CDR2 sequences are MGHRA and YSYEKL. Trimming cost V 1 base and J 5 bases, with 9 bases left between them. This CDR3 region has 14 residues.

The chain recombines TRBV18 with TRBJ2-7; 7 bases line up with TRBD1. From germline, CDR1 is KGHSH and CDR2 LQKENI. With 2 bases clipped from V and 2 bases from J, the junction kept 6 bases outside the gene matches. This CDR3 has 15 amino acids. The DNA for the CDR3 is TGTGCCAGCTCACCAAGGCAGGGGGTTACCTACGAGCAGTACTTC. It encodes CASSPRQGVTYEQYF.

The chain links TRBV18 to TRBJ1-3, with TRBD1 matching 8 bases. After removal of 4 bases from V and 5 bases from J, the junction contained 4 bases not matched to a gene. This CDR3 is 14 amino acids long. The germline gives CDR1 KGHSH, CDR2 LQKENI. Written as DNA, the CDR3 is TGTGCCAGCTCACTGCAGGGGGCAAGAAACACCATATATTTT. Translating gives CASSLQGARNTIYF.

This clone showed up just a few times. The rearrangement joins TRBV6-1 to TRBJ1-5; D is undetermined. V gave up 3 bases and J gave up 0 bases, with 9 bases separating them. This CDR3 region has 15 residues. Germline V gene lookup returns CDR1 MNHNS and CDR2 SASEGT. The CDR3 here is CASSESGYSNQPQHF. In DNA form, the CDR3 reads TGTGCCAGCAGTGAGAGCGGATATAGCAATCAGCCCCAGCATTTT.

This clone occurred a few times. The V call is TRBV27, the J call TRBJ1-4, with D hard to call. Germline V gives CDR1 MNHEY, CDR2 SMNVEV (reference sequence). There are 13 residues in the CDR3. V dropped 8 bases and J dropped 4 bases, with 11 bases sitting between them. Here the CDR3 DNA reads TGTGCCAGCCGCGACCCGGGTAATGAAAAACTGTTTTTT. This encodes CASRDPGNEKLFF.

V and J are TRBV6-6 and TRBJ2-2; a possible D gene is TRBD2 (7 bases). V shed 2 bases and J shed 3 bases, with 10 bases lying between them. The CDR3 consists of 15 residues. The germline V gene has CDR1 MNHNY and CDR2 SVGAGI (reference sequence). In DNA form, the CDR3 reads TGTGCCAGCAGTTACAGGGGGGGTGACACCGGGGAGCTGTTTTTT. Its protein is CASSYRGGDTGELFF.

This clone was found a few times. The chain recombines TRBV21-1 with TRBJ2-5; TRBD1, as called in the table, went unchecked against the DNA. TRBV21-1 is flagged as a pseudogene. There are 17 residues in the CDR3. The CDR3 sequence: CASSKEVRGPGVKTQYF. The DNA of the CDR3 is TGTGCCAGCAGCAAAGAGGTCAGGGGTCCCGGCGTGAAGACCCAGTACTTC.

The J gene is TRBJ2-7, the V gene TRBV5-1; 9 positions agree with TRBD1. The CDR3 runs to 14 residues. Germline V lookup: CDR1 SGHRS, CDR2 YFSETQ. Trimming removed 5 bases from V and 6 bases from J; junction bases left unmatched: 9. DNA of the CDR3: TGCGCCAGCAGTCCCCGGGACAGGGAGAGCGAGCAGTACTTC. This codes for CASSPRDRESEQYF.

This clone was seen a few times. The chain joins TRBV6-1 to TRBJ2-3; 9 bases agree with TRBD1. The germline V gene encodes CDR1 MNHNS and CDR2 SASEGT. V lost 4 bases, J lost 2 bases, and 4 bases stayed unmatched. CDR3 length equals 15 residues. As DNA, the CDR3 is TGTGCCAGCAGTGTTGGGACAGGGATCACAGATACGCAGTATTTT. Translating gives CASSVGTGITDTQYF.

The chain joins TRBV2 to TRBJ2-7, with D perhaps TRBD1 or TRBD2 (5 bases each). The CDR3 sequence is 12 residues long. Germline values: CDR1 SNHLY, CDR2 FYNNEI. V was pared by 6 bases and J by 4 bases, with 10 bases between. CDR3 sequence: CASSLGGYEQYF. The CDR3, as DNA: TGTGCCAGCAGCCTTGGGGGTTACGAGCAGTACTTC.

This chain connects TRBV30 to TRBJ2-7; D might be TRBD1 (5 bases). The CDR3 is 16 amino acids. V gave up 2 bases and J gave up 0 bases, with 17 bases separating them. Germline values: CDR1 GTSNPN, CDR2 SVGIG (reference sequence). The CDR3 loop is CAWSPDSPLYSYEQYF. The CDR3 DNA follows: TGTGCCTGGAGTCCCGACAGCCCGCTCTACTCCTACGAGCAGTACTTC.

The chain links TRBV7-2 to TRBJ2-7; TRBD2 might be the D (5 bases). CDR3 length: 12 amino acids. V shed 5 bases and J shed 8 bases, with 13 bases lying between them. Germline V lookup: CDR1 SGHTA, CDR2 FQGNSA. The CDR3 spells CASSVPEGKQYF. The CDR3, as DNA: TGTGCCAGCAGCGTGCCCGAGGGTAAGCAGTACTTC.

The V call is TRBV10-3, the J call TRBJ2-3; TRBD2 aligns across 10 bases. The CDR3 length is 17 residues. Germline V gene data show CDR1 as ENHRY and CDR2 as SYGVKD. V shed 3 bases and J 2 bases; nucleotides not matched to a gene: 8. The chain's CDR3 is CAISEPRTSGTTDTQYF. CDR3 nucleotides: TGTGCCATCAGTGAACCTAGGACTAGCGGAACCACAGATACGCAGTATTTT.

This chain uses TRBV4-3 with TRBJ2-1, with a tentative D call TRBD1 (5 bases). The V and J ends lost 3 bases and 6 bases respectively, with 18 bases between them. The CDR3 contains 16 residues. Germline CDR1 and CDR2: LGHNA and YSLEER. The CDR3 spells CASSHEWQGRFNEQFF. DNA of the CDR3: TGCGCCAGCAGCCACGAATGGCAGGGTAGATTCAATGAGCAGTTCTTC.

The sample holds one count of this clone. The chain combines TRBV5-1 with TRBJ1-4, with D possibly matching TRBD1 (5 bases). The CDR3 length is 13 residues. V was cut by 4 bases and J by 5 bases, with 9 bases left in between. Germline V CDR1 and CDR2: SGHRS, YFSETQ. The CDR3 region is CASSRGSNEKLFF. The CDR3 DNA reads TGCGCCAGCAGCAGGGGATCGAATGAAAAACTGTTTTTT.